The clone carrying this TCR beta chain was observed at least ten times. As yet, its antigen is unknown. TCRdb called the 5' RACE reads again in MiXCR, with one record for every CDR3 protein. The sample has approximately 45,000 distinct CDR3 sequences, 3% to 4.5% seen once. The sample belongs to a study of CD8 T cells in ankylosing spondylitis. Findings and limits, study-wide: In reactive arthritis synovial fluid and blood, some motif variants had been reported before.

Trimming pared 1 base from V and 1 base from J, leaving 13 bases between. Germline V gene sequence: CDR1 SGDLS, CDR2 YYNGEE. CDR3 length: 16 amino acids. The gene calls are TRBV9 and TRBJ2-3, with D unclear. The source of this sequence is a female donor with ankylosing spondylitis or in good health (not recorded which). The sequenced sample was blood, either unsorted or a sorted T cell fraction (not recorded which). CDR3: CASSVSARQGTDTQYF. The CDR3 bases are TGTGCCAGCAGCGTATCGGCCCGTCAGGGCACAGATACGCAGTATTTT.